This T cell receptor (beta chain) was observed in a study of T cell repertoires in cytomegalovirus infection. Trimming took off 4 bases at V and 3 bases at J, with 22 bases between the two ends. Germline V lookup: CDR1 SEHNR, CDR2 FQNEAQ (reference sequence). The CDR3 totals 17 residues. Study-wide results and caveats: CMV-specific TCR beta clonotypes restricted by HLA-C were the ones dominating the ex vivo response.

Each CDR3 protein is one row after TCRdb ran MiXCR on the reads. Altogether 230,000 or so distinct CDR3 sequences are present, 35% to 45% being singletons, with the ten largest covering 59%. As concerns this clonotype: The antigen remains undetermined.

The sequence was obtained from a human donor in good health (CMV status not recorded). Some clones in this sample may be carry-over from other donors' samples. The sample here was CD8+ T cells from cultured PBMCs, taken from culture after CMV antigen stimulation. The V and J genes are TRBV7-9 and TRBJ2-7; D is possibly TRBD1 or TRBD2 (5 bases each). CDR3 coding DNA: TGTGCCAGCAGCTCCCGGGGAAGAGGGGTGTGGAACTACGAGCAGTACTTC. It codes for CASSSRGRGVWNYEQYF. The whole variable domain, filled in from reference TRBV7-9 and TRBJ2-7, reads DTGVSQNPRHKITKRGQNVTFRCDPISEHNRLYWYRQTLGQGPEFLTYFQNEAQLEKSRLLSDRFSAERPKGSFSTLEIQRTEQGDSAMYLCASSSRGRGVWNYEQYFGPGTRLTVT.